The 22 T cell receptor beta chains given below trace back to one sample, sequenced in a study of identical twins (dated by TCRdb to about 2016). Library preparation employed 5' RACE. The listed sequencing device is Illumina HiSeq 2000. TCRdb took the public reads, trimmed them with fastp at Q25, ran MiXCR for clone calling and kept in-frame beta chains. Rows with a matching CDR3 protein are joined into one entry that keeps the most common DNA and genes. This sample is represented by 1.5 million to 2 million distinct CDR3 sequences; roughly 35% of them were singletons. The ten top clones hold about 0.27% of the sample. The specimen was cord blood. These receptors were collected from a newborn girl in good health.

This clonotype showed up just a few times. V and J are TRBV6-9 and TRBJ1-6; D may be TRBD1 (6 bases). The CDR3 loop spans 17 amino acids. Germline V gene data show CDR1 as MNHGY and CDR2 as SVAAGI. V lost 2 bases and J lost 5, with 16 bases in between. CDR3 nucleotide sequence: TGTGCCAGCAGTTATCATCGGTACAGGGTCCATAATTCACCCCTCCACTTT. It codes for CASSYHRYRVHNSPLHF.

This chain uses TRBV20-1 with TRBJ2-4; D gene ambiguous. CDR1 and CDR2 (germline): DFQATT, SNEGSKA (reference sequence). The CDR3 consists of 13 residues. Trimming removed 0 bases at V and 6 bases at J, with 9 bases between. This CDR3 reads CSARDSLINIQYF. CDR3 DNA sequence: TGCAGTGCTAGAGATAGTTTGATAAACATTCAGTACTTC.

The chain recombines TRBV4-1 with TRBJ2-5; TRBD1 might be the D (6 bases). The length of the CDR3 is 18 residues. The germline V gene has CDR1 MGHRA and CDR2 YSYEKL. Trimming removed 3 bases at V and 2 bases at J, with 22 bases between. The CDR3 DNA sequence: TGCGCCAGCAGCCAGGTTCGGGTCGGGACAAAACCTCAAGAGACCCAGTACTTC. It codes for CASSQVRVGTKPQETQYF.

This clonotype turned up a few times. V is TRBV5-1 and J is TRBJ1-2, with TRBD1 matching over 9 bases. V gave up 3 bases and J gave up 8 bases; unmatched junction bases: 11. Germline CDR1 and CDR2: SGHRS and YFSETQ. CDR3 length equals 15 residues. The CDR3 nucleotides are TGCGCCAGCAGCTCAACTATCGGGACAGGGCGAGGCTACACCTTC. It is translated as CASSSTIGTGRGYTF.

J is TRBJ2-1 and V is TRBV20-1; D might be TRBD2 (6 bases). CDR3 size: 13 residues. Germline loops: CDR1 DFQATT, CDR2 SNEGSKA (reference sequence). V lost 2 bases to trimming and J lost 7 bases, with 12 bases between them. The CDR3, as DNA: TGCAGTGCTAGATGGCCAGGGAGGAATGAGCAGTTCTTC. Its protein product is CSARWPGRNEQFF.

This clonotype occurred many times. This sequence joins TRBV7-2 and TRBJ1-2; no definite D call. The germline V gene has CDR1 SGHTA and CDR2 FQGNSA. This CDR3 region has 12 residues. The V end was cut by 1 base, the J end by 7 bases, with 7 bases between. CDR3: CASSLGSSGYTF. In DNA, the CDR3 is TGTGCCAGCAGCTTAGGGAGCAGTGGCTACACCTTC. Filled out from reference TRBV7-2 and TRBJ1-2, the complete variable domain reads GAGVSQSPSNKVTEKGKDVELRCDPISGHTALYWYRQSLGQGLEFLIYFQGNSAPDKSGLPSDRFSAERTGGSVSTLTIQRTQQEDSAVYLCASSLGSSGYTFGSGTRLTVV.

Many counts were recorded for this clonotype. The CDR3 protein is CASSAGLLNEQFF. CDR3 DNA sequence: TGTGCCAGCAGCGCAGGACTTCTCAATGAGCAGTTCTTC. V usage is TRBV7-6 and J usage is TRBJ2-1, with D perhaps matching TRBD2 (5 bases). V lost 5 bases and J lost 6, with 11 bases in between. This CDR3 spans 13 amino acids. CDR1 is SGHVS and CDR2 is FNYEAQ in the germline V gene.

This clonotype has ten or more counts. J is TRBJ2-1 and V is TRBV5-1, with 10 positions matching TRBD2. The germline V gene has CDR1 SGHRS and CDR2 YFSETQ. V gave up 3 bases and J gave up 2 bases; unmatched junction bases: 2. The CDR3 has 15 residues. The CDR3 loop reads CASSSGLATYNEQFF. CDR3 sequence (DNA): TGCGCCAGCAGCTCGGGACTAGCGACCTACAATGAGCAGTTCTTC.

The genes are TRBV20-1 and TRBJ2-1; 8 nucleotides agree with TRBD1. In germline, CDR1 is DFQATT, CDR2 SNEGSKA (reference sequence). The CDR3 totals 14 residues. Trimming cost V 0 bases and J 7 bases; bases outside gene matches: 5. Written as DNA, the CDR3 is TGCAGTGCTAGAGATCGGACAGGGCGGAATGAGCAGTTCTTC. It yields the protein CSARDRTGRNEQFF.

This clonotype was seen many times. Possible read error: a much larger clone is one base away. The J gene is TRBJ1-5, the V gene TRBV10-3; tentative D call: TRBD1 (5 bases). V shed 6 bases and J shed 2 bases, with 5 bases lying between them. The CDR3 contains 12 residues. Germline CDR1 is ENHRY and CDR2 is SYGVKD. Here the CDR3 DNA reads TGTGCCATCAGACAGGGCAATCAGCCCCAGCATTTT. It codes for CAIRQGNQPQHF.

This clonotype was detected many times. The J gene is TRBJ2-7, the V gene TRBV5-1, with D hard to call. The CDR3 contains 15 residues. The V end lost 4 bases, the J end lost 4 bases, and 18 bases lay between the germline ends. Germline assignment: CDR1 SGHRS and CDR2 YFSETQ. As DNA, the CDR3 is TGCGCCAGCAGCCAAGACTTCGGTGGGTTTTACGAGCAGTACTTC. This gives the protein CASSQDFGGFYEQYF.

The V and J genes are TRBV5-1 and TRBJ2-4, with 9 bases that match TRBD1. Germline CDR1 reads SGHRS; CDR2 reads YFSETQ. V lost 4 bases to trimming and J lost 8 bases; unmatched junction nucleotides: 10. The CDR3 contains 15 residues. CDR3 sequence: CASSLDRRDRDIQYF. The CDR3 DNA reads TGCGCCAGCAGCCTAGATAGACGGGACAGGGACATTCAGTACTTC.

This clonotype came up a few times. The chain joins TRBV29-1 to TRBJ1-4; D is uncertain. Germline V lookup: CDR1 SQVTM, CDR2 ANQGSEA. V shed 0 bases and J shed 3 bases, with 5 bases lying between them. The CDR3 totals 13 residues. This CDR3 reads CSVEDQANEKLFF. The CDR3 DNA is TGCAGCGTTGAAGATCAGGCTAATGAAAAACTGTTTTTT.

The sample holds a few counts of this clonotype. The CDR3 sequence: CASSPGQGFKNIQYF. The CDR3 nucleotides are TGTGCCAGCAGCCCGGGACAGGGCTTTAAAAACATTCAGTACTTC. The chain uses TRBV9 and TRBJ2-4, with 9 bases that match TRBD1. This CDR3 spans 15 amino acids. The germline V gene encodes CDR1 SGDLS and CDR2 YYNGEE. V was pared by 4 bases and J by 4 bases, with 6 bases of the junction left unmatched.

CDR3 region: CASSLAQTGGNEQYF. In DNA, the CDR3 is TGTGCCAGCAGCTTAGCCCAGACAGGGGGAAACGAGCAGTACTTC. The rearrangement links TRBV7-2 to TRBJ2-7; 9 bases map to TRBD1. The junction had 5 bases not matched to a gene; V was cut back by 0 bases and J by 5 bases. Looked up from germline, CDR1 is SGHTA and CDR2 is FQGNSA. This CDR3 has 15 amino acids.

V gene TRBV27 combines with J gene TRBJ2-5; the D gene could be TRBD1 or TRBD2 (6 bases each). The CDR3 runs 14 residues. V shed 3 bases and J shed 2 bases, with 10 bases lying between them. Looked up from germline, CDR1 is MNHEY and CDR2 is SMNVEV (reference sequence). The CDR3 protein is CASSFGGRQETQYF. In DNA, the CDR3 is TGTGCCAGCAGTTTTGGGGGGCGACAAGAGACCCAGTACTTC.

V is TRBV12-3 or TRBV12-4 and J is TRBJ2-3, with 11 bases aligning to TRBD2. The CDR3 has 16 residues. V shed 5 bases, J shed 0 bases, and the junction held 4 bases outside the gene matches. The CDR3, as DNA: TGTGCCAGCAGTCGTAGCGGGGGGGACAGCACAGATACGCAGTATTTT. This sequence encodes CASSRSGGDSTDTQYF.

V gene TRBV4-1 combines with J gene TRBJ2-7; 10 nucleotides line up with TRBD2. V dropped 2 bases and J dropped 5; count of bases not matched to a gene: 6. CDR3 length: 15 amino acids. CDR1 MGHRA and CDR2 YSYEKL come from the germline V gene. The CDR3 reads CASSQTSGVSNEQYF. CDR3 nucleotide sequence: TGCGCCAGCAGCCAAACTAGCGGGGTTTCTAACGAGCAGTACTTC.

This chain links TRBV2 with TRBJ2-1, with D tentatively TRBD1 (7 bases). V gave up 3 bases and J gave up 4 bases, with 13 bases separating them. Germline CDR1 and CDR2: SNHLY and FYNNEI. The CDR3 contains 15 residues. The CDR3, as DNA: TGTGCCAGCAGTGATCAGGGGGGCTCATACAATGAGCAGTTCTTC. Protein product: CASSDQGGSYNEQFF.

As regards this clonotype: A read error may account for a junction end that differs from germline. The chain uses TRBV28 and TRBJ2-7; possible D gene TRBD2, 6 bases. The CDR3 sequence is 15 residues long. Per germline, CDR1 MDHEN and CDR2 SYDVKM. The CDR3 DNA reads as TGTGCCTGCAGTTTGGAGGGCTGGGTGGGTACCGAGCAGTACTTC. This encodes CACSLEGWVGTEQYF.

The chain uses TRBV5-1 and TRBJ2-1; D possibly matches TRBD1 or TRBD2 (6 bases each). V was pared by 0 bases and J by 4 bases, with 20 bases between. Germline loops: CDR1 SGHRS, CDR2 YFSETQ. The CDR3 length is 18 residues. The DNA of the CDR3 is TGCGCCAGCAGCTTGGCGTTTTGGGGGGCGCGGGATTACAATGAGCAGTTCTTC. As protein: CASSLAFWGARDYNEQFF.

Here the CDR3 reads CASSPRDRPTDTQYF. CDR3 DNA: TGTGCCAGCAGCCCCAGGGACAGGCCCACAGATACGCAGTATTTT. V gene TRBV11-2 combines with J gene TRBJ2-3, with TRBD1 matching over 8 bases. With 5 bases clipped from V and 2 bases from J, the junction kept 6 bases outside the gene matches. The CDR3 runs to 15 residues. Per germline, CDR1 SGHAT and CDR2 FQNNGV.